This T cell receptor beta chain was obtained from a study of blood T cell dynamics during melanoma immunotherapy. CDR1 and CDR2 (germline): GTSNPN, SVGIG (reference sequence). The CDR3 runs to 14 residues. The trim removed 5 bases at V and 8 bases at J, leaving 11 bases unmatched. Time point of the sample: week 3, after first cycle of checkpoint inhibitor. Here immunoSEQ multiplex PCR was the method, and the copy in TCRdb shows in-frame clones only, minus some. The sample shows approximately 14,000 clones, roughly 92% of them seen only once. V and J are TRBV30 and TRBJ2-4; 8 nucleotides agree with TRBD2. The TCR comes from a human donor with melanoma. This sample comprised blood, obtained from a patient treated with checkpoint blockade. This CDR3 reads CAWGLSGGVDIQYF. The CDR3 DNA reads as TGTGCCTGGGGTTTGAGCGGGGGCGTAGACATTCAGTACTTC. The whole variable domain, remainder taken from reference TRBV30 and TRBJ2-4, is SQTIHQWPATLVQPVGSPLSLECTVEGTSNPNLYWYRQAAGRGLQLLFYSVGIGQISSEVPQNLSASRPQDRQFILSSKKLLLSDSGFYLCAWGLSGGVDIQYFGAGTRLSVL.